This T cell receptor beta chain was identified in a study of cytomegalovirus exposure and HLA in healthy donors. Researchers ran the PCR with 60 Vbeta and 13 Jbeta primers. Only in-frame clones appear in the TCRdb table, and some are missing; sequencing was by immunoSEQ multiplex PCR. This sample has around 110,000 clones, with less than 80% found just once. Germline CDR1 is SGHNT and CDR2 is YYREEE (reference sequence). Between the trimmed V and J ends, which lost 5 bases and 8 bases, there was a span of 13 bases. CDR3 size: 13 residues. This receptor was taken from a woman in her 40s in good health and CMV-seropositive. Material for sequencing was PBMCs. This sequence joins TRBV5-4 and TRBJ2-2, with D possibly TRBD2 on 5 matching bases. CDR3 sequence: CASSAGLRGELFF. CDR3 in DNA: TGTGCCAGCAGTGCCGGACTGCGGGGGGAGCTGTTTTTT.